Listed here are 13 T cell receptor beta chains from one sample, sequenced in a study of T cells in Graves' hyperthyroidism and ophthalmopathy. The CDR3 regions of TCR beta were amplified from RNA transcripts. A set of HTBI primers served as the primers for a first-round RT-PCR of the TCR CDR3. TCRdb independently ran MiXCR on the multiplex PCR reads; one entry per CDR3 protein. The repertoire holds around 760,000 distinct CDR3 sequences, with just over 35% as singletons. The sequencing sample was made of blood. Source of these receptors: a woman aged 40 to 50 with Graves' hyperthyroidism.

This clonotype was recorded a few times. This chain joins TRBV6-6 and TRBJ2-2; a weak D match, TRBD1 (5 bases). CDR1 and CDR2 (germline): MNHNY, SVGAGI (reference sequence). Trimming took off 5 bases at V and 2 bases at J, with 12 bases between the two ends. CDR3 length equals 15 residues. The DNA of the CDR3 is TGTGCCAGCAGTGGACATCTACAAAACACCGGGGAGCTGTTTTTT. The encoded protein is CASSGHLQNTGELFF.

A remark on this clonotype: Given a much more abundant clone one base away, this may be a read error. J is TRBJ2-2 and V is TRBV7-7; unclear D gene. Germline CDR1 is SSHAT and CDR2 is FNYEAQ (reference sequence). The CDR3 length is 14 residues. The CDR3: CASRPIILTEELFF. DNA for the CDR3: TGTGCTAGCAGACCAATAATCCTCACCGAGGAGCTGTTTTTT.

The chain has TRBV20-1 and TRBJ2-5, with 7 bases identical to TRBD2. This CDR3 is 14 amino acids long. Germline V gene data show CDR1 as DFQATT and CDR2 as SNEGSKA (reference sequence). Trimming removed 6 bases from V and 1 base from J; junction bases left unmatched: 8. The CDR3 loop reads CSASSQRGQETQYF. DNA of the CDR3: TGCAGTGCCAGCAGCCAGCGGGGCCAAGAGACCCAGTACTTC.

The sample holds one count of this clonotype. A much larger clone lies one base from this, so it may be a read error. The V gene is TRBV2, the J gene TRBJ1-1; D perhaps matches TRBD1 (6 bases). The V gene lost 4 bases and the J gene lost 4 bases, with 16 bases spanning the gap. The CDR3 sequence is 15 residues long. Germline-derived CDR1 and CDR2 are SNHLY and FYNNEI. For the CDR3, the DNA is TGTGCCAGCAGTGGAGTACAGGGCGGGAGCACTGAAGCTTTCTTT. Protein sequence: CASSGVQGGSTEAFF.

This clonotype has just a few counts. The J gene is TRBJ1-2, the V gene TRBV6-5, with D perhaps TRBD1 (6 bases). The CDR3 is made up of 15 amino acids. Trimming pared 4 bases from V and 3 bases from J, leaving 15 bases between. CDR1 MNHEY and CDR2 SVGAGI come from the germline V gene. The CDR3: CASSWGTRRYYGYTF. As DNA, the CDR3 is TGTGCCAGCAGTTGGGGGACAAGGAGGTACTATGGCTACACCTTC.

This clonotype appeared many times. V gene TRBV25-1 combines with J gene TRBJ1-6; D gene unclear. The germline V gene encodes CDR1 MGHDK and CDR2 SYGVNS. Between the trimmed V and J ends, which lost 4 bases and 7 bases, there was a span of 17 bases. This CDR3 region has 16 residues. CDR3 sequence: CASSAAGGVANSPLHF. CDR3 nucleotides: TGTGCCAGCAGTGCGGCAGGAGGCGTCGCGAATTCACCCCTCCACTTT.

The chain couples TRBV15 to TRBJ2-3, with D possibly being TRBD2 (5 bases). The CDR3 consists of 17 residues. In germline, CDR1 is LNHNV, CDR2 YYDKDF (reference sequence). The ends were cut back, 0 bases at V and 1 base at J, with 14 bases in the middle. The CDR3 here is CATSRDGRRGGTDTQYF. For the CDR3, the DNA is TGTGCCACCAGCAGAGATGGTCGTCGGGGTGGCACAGATACGCAGTATTTT. Supplemented by reference TRBV15 and TRBJ2-3, the full variable domain reads DAMVIQNPRYQVTQFGKPVTLSCSQTLNHNVMYWYQQKSSQAPKLLFHYYDKDFNNEADTPDNFQSRRPNTSFCFLDIRSPGLGDTAMYLCATSRDGRRGGTDTQYFGPGTRLTVL.

Concerning this clonotype: This may be a read error: a much more frequent sequence differs by one nucleotide. The V and J genes are TRBV7-6 and TRBJ1-5, with D unclear. The germline gives CDR1 SGHVS, CDR2 FNYEAQ. The CDR3 spans 13 residues. Here the CDR3 reads CASSLYSLQSQHF. The CDR3 DNA is TGTGCCAGCAGCCTCTATTCTCTTCAGTCCCAGCATTTT.

V is TRBV7-2 and J is TRBJ2-5, with D unresolved. V was cut by 0 bases and J by 2 bases, with 10 bases left in between. The CDR3 is 15 amino acids. Germline CDR1 reads SGHTA; CDR2 reads FQGNSA. CDR3 protein: CASSLASTTQETQYF. CDR3 in DNA: TGTGCCAGCAGCTTAGCCTCTACCACTCAAGAGACCCAGTACTTC.

This rearrangement joins TRBV10-3 to TRBJ2-3; 9 bases line up with TRBD1. Germline V gives CDR1 ENHRY, CDR2 SYGVKD. The CDR3 has 16 amino acids. Trimming cost V 11 bases and J 1 base; bases outside gene matches: 13. In nucleotides, the CDR3 is TGTGCCGCGGACAGGGGAGGGAACCCAGGCACAGATACGCAGTATTTT. Amino acid sequence: CAADRGGNPGTDTQYF.

The gene calls are TRBV5-1 and TRBJ1-4; D is undetermined. The length of the CDR3 is 14 residues. Per the germline V gene, CDR1 is SGHRS and CDR2 is YFSETQ. V was trimmed by 0 bases and J by 4 bases, leaving 7 bases between them. The CDR3 coding sequence is TGCGCCAGCAGCTTGGCAGCCTTTAATGAAAAACTGTTTTTT. Translation: CASSLAAFNEKLFF.

This clonotype was seen at least ten times. The V and J genes are TRBV7-9 and TRBJ2-7; 7 nucleotides line up with TRBD1. The germline V gene has CDR1 SEHNR and CDR2 FQNEAQ (reference sequence). The CDR3 loop spans 14 amino acids. The V segment lost 1 base and the J segment 5 bases; nucleotides outside the gene matches: 5. CDR3 loop: CASSLGQGEHEQYF. The DNA of the CDR3 is TGTGCCAGCAGCTTAGGACAGGGTGAACACGAGCAGTACTTC.

This clonotype turned up a few times. J is TRBJ1-1 and V is TRBV7-2; D ambiguous. The CDR3 is 14 amino acids. From germline, CDR1 is SGHTA and CDR2 FQGNSA. With 4 bases removed from V and 5 bases from J, the gap between germline ends came to 14 bases. CDR3 DNA sequence: TGTGCCAGCAGCTCCGTAACCGTTCGGACTGAAGCTTTCTTT. It specifies CASSSVTVRTEAFF.